The 11 T cell receptor beta chains below come from one sample, sequenced in a study of shared clonotypes between healthy human individuals. Method: immunoSEQ multiplex PCR; TCRdb's copy keeps in-frame clones and lacks some. Of about 980,000 clones detected, 70% to 85% appear once; the ten largest clones hold about 1.5%. The source material was memory CD4+ T cells sorted from blood. As to subset: CD45RA-negative fraction. Receptors were obtained from a young man in good health.

The chain carries TRBV4-1 and TRBJ2-7; no definite D call. The CDR3 is 15 amino acids. V was cut by 4 bases and J by 2 bases, with 15 bases left in between. Germline lookup yields CDR1 MGHRA and CDR2 YSYEKL. The CDR3 reads CASSRRVFLTYEQYF. The DNA for the CDR3 is TGCGCCAGCAGCCGCCGCGTGTTTCTGACCTACGAGCAGTACTTC.

This chain uses TRBV11-2 with TRBJ2-7, with a possible D match to TRBD2 (5 bases). Germline loops: CDR1 SGHAT, CDR2 FQNNGV. CDR3 length: 12 amino acids. Trimming left V 8 bases short and J 6 bases short, with 14 bases between. The CDR3 nucleotides read TGTGCCAGCTCTAACCGGGCGGGCGAGCAGTACTTC. Protein product: CASSNRAGEQYF. The variable domain in full, completed from reference TRBV11-2 and TRBJ2-7, reads EAGVAQSPRYKIIEKRQSVAFWCNPISGHATLYWYQQILGQGPKLLIQFQNNGVVDDSQLPKDRFSAERLKGVDSTLKIQPAKLEDSAVYLCASSNRAGEQYFGPGTRLTVT.

This chain joins TRBV18 and TRBJ2-2; D remains unclear. The CDR3 has 13 residues. Germline values: CDR1 KGHSH, CDR2 LQKENI. Trimming removed 3 bases from V and 3 bases from J, with 5 bases in between. Here the CDR3 reads CASSPSDTGELFF. Here the CDR3 DNA reads TGTGCCAGCTCACCCTCGGACACCGGGGAGCTGTTTTTT.

The J gene is TRBJ2-7, the V gene TRBV6-5; the D gene is possibly TRBD1 (6 bases). V was cut by 6 bases and J by 3 bases, with 18 bases left in between. This CDR3 has 15 residues. Germline V gene sequence: CDR1 MNHEY, CDR2 SVGAGI. The CDR3 DNA follows: TGTGCCAGCAGCCCCGCCCCAGGGGCTGACTACGAGCAGTACTTC. It is translated as CASSPAPGADYEQYF.

V usage is TRBV7-6 and J usage is TRBJ2-1; 8 nucleotides line up with TRBD2. Germline values: CDR1 SGHVS, CDR2 FNYEAQ. Germline trimming cut 1 base from V and 5 bases from J; bases unmatched to any gene: 4. The length of the CDR3 is 15 residues. CDR3 in DNA: TGTGCCAGCAGCTTAGAGGGTAGCGGGAACAATGAGCAGTTCTTC. It is translated as CASSLEGSGNNEQFF.

Only a few counts were recorded for this clone. The chain links TRBV9 to TRBJ1-3; D may be TRBD1 (6 bases). This CDR3 comprises 16 residues. Germline values: CDR1 SGDLS, CDR2 YYNGEE. Trimming stripped 3 bases from V and 4 bases from J, with 17 bases between. CDR3 sequence reads: CASSAPNRVSGNTIYF. The CDR3 DNA follows: TGTGCCAGCAGCGCACCCAACAGGGTTTCCGGAAACACCATATATTTT.

The chain uses TRBV9 and TRBJ2-2; 7 positions agree with TRBD1. Germline CDR1 is SGDLS and CDR2 is YYNGEE. V was clipped by 4 bases and J by 6 bases; unmatched bases: 6. The CDR3 runs 14 residues. This CDR3 is CASSPQTGAGELFF. CDR3 nucleotides: TGTGCCAGCAGCCCCCAAACAGGGGCCGGGGAGCTGTTTTTT.

J is TRBJ1-2 and V is TRBV27; no definite D call. V shed 6 bases and J shed 0 bases, with 14 bases lying between them. The CDR3 extends over 15 amino acids. Looked up from germline, CDR1 is MNHEY and CDR2 is SMNVEV (reference sequence). CDR3 sequence reads: CASRLGVTANYGYTF. CDR3 in DNA: TGTGCCAGCAGGCTCGGGGTAACCGCTAACTATGGCTACACCTTC.

The chain has TRBV7-8 and TRBJ2-7, with TRBD1 matching over 7 bases. Germline values: CDR1 SGHVS, CDR2 FQNEAQ. V was clipped by 5 bases and J by 4 bases; unmatched bases: 8. This CDR3 comprises 14 residues. CDR3 protein: CASSHSTGDYEQYF. CDR3 sequence (DNA): TGTGCCAGCAGCCACTCTACAGGGGATTACGAGCAGTACTTC.

This clone was picked up one time. The gene calls are TRBV5-1 and TRBJ2-7; 8 nucleotides line up with TRBD1. The CDR3 consists of 17 residues. Germline values: CDR1 SGHRS, CDR2 YFSETQ. J was trimmed by 2 bases and V by 0 bases; bases with no gene match: 10. The CDR3 nucleotides read TGCGCCAGCAGCTTGGTGGGGGCCGGGACAGGCGCCTACGAGCAGTACTTC. Protein: CASSLVGAGTGAYEQYF.

This chain joins TRBV30 and TRBJ1-2; TRBD1 matches 9 bases. The CDR3 consists of 15 residues. Germline-derived CDR1 and CDR2 are GTSNPN and SVGIG (reference sequence). The J segment lost 4 bases and the V segment lost 2 bases, leaving 8 bases of the junction unmatched. The CDR3 reads CAWSPPDRGGYGYTF. The CDR3 DNA follows: TGTGCCTGGAGTCCCCCGGACAGGGGCGGCTATGGCTACACCTTC.